This T cell receptor (beta chain) comes out of a study of chemoradiotherapy in HPV16-positive cancers. Assay: immunoSEQ multiplex PCR; the TCRdb copy retains only in-frame clones and omits some. This table holds some 31,000 clones, roughly nine tenths found once. The CDR3 loop spans 11 amino acids. The V and J ends lost 6 bases and 10 bases respectively, with 15 bases between them. Germline loops: CDR1 DFQATT, CDR2 SNEGSKA (reference sequence). The sequenced sample was blood, obtained from a patient who underwent chemoradiotherapy. The receptor's source is a human donor with HPV-associated anogenital cancer. J is TRBJ1-2 and V is TRBV20-1; D remains unclear. The CDR3 DNA follows: TGCAGTGCAAGGTTGGAGTTCGACTACACCTTC. As protein: CSARLEFDYTF.